This is a list of T cell receptor beta chains from one sample in a study of cytomegalovirus exposure and HLA in healthy donors. Generated by immunoSEQ multiplex PCR, the TCRdb table keeps only in-frame clones and is missing some. Of some 180,000 clones in the sample, around three quarters were seen once. The sample was PBMCs. The receptor source for this set is a woman in her 30s in good health and CMV-seronegative. Each CDR3 is given with its conserved first and last residue. D genes are given only for firm matches. Some rows mark clone size as missing; the rest say once, few, many or name a class of expanded clone.

D,J,length,V,size,CDR3,DNA
TRBD1,TRBJ1-5,13,TRBV18,.,CASSGQGDQPQHF,TGTGCCAGCTCAGGACAGGGAGATCAGCCCCAGCATTTT
TRBD1,TRBJ1-1,14,TRBV30,.,CAWGPGTVRTEAFF,TGTGCCTGGGGACCCGGGACAGTGAGAACTGAAGCTTTCTTT
TRBD1,TRBJ2-7,15,TRBV7-7,.,CASSYRQGVSYEQYF,TGTGCTAGCAGCTATCGACAGGGAGTCTCCTACGAGCAGTACTTC
TRBD1,TRBJ1-2,15,TRBV9,.,CASSVARQGLHGYTF,TGTGCCAGCAGCGTAGCTCGACAGGGGTTACATGGCTACACCTTC
TRBD1,TRBJ1-1,15,TRBV9,.,CASSDPGTGRTEAFF,TGTGCCAGCAGCGACCCCGGGACAGGGCGCACTGAAGCTTTCTTT
.,TRBJ2-5,14,TRBV7-2,.,CASSVRFGQETQYF,TGTGCCAGCAGCGTCAGGTTTGGCCAAGAGACCCAGTACTTC
.,TRBJ2-7,12,TRBV7-2,.,CASSLPSYEQYF,TGTGCCAGCAGCCTCCCCTCCTACGAGCAGTACTTC
TRBD1,TRBJ1-2,16,TRBV5-1,.,CASSPRGAFINYGYTF,TGCGCCAGCAGCCCCAGGGGGGCGTTTATCAACTATGGCTACACCTTC
.,TRBJ2-5,13,TRBV7-3,.,CASSLTRRETQYF,TGTGCCAGCAGCTTAACGAGGCGGGAGACCCAGTACTTC
TRBD1,TRBJ1-4,15,TRBV7-9,.,CASSFDRGNNEKLFF,TGTGCCAGCAGCTTCGACAGGGGAAATAATGAAAAACTGTTTTTT
.,TRBJ1-3,14,TRBV27,.,CASSFGGSGNTIYF,TGTGCCAGCAGTTTTGGAGGGTCAGGAAACACCATATATTTT
.,TRBJ1-2,13,TRBV29-1,.,CSVEGGLFDGYTF,TGCAGCGTTGAAGGGGGGCTTTTTGATGGCTACACCTTC
.,TRBJ1-2,14,TRBV6-6,.,CASSYSGENYGYTF,TGTGCCAGCAGTTACTCGGGCGAGAACTATGGCTACACCTTC
.,TRBJ2-1,13,TRBV6-1,.,CASSAKPSGEQFF,TGTGCCAGCAGTGCAAAGCCGAGTGGTGAGCAGTTCTTC
TRBD1,TRBJ1-1,17,TRBV5-4,.,CASSRAPDRGLNTEAFF,TGTGCCAGCAGCCGCGCACCGGACAGGGGGCTGAACACTGAAGCTTTCTTT
.,TRBJ1-6,15,TRBV19,once,CASSADLGGNSPLHF,TGTGCCAGTAGTGCGGACCTGGGAGGTAATTCACCCCTCCACTTT
TRBD1,TRBJ1-1,14,TRBV19,few,CASGQGAWNTEAFF,TGTGCCAGCGGACAGGGGGCGTGGAACACTGAAGCTTTCTTT
.,TRBJ1-2,16,TRBV2,.,CASSEGHRDGDYGYTF,TGTGCCAGCAGTGAAGGCCACAGGGATGGGGACTATGGCTACACCTTC
.,TRBJ1-2,13,TRBV11-2,.,CASSQQTNYGYTF,TGTGCCAGCAGCCAACAGACTAACTATGGCTACACCTTC
.,TRBJ2-1,16,TRBV7-2,.,CASSLRIQISYNEQFF,TGTGCCAGCAGCTTACGGATACAGATCTCCTACAATGAGCAGTTCTTC
TRBD1,TRBJ1-2,19,TRBV13,.,CASSLSGKIGQGGNYGYTF,TGTGCCAGCAGCTTGTCTGGAAAGATAGGACAGGGCGGTAACTATGGCTACACCTTC
TRBD2,TRBJ2-6,17,TRBV9,once,CASSVAGSGSGANVLTF,TGCGCCAGCAGCGTAGCGGGATCTGGATCTGGGGCCAACGTCCTGACTTTC
.,TRBJ1-2,15,TRBV7-2,.,CASSLQRLTNYGYTF,TGTGCCAGCAGCTTACAGAGACTAACTAACTATGGCTACACCTTC
TRBD1,TRBJ1-2,12,TRBV30,.,CAWNPGGYGYTF,TGTGCCTGGAATCCAGGGGGGTATGGCTACACCTTC
.,TRBJ2-7,14,TRBV5-6,.,CASTEGASSYEQYF,TGTGCCAGCACAGAAGGGGCTAGCTCCTACGAGCAGTACTTC
.,TRBJ2-7,11,TRBV5-6,.,CASSARDEQYF,TGTGCCAGCAGCGCCCGCGACGAGCAGTACTTC
.,TRBJ1-3,14,TRBV16,.,CASSQGFSGNTIYF,TGTGCCAGCAGCCAGGGCTTCTCTGGAAACACCATATATTTT
.,TRBJ1-1,16,TRBV18,.,CASSPPGRGRDTEAFF,TGTGCCAGCTCACCGCCGGGCCGGGGGAGGGACACTGAAGCTTTCTTT
.,TRBJ2-7,14,TRBV6-1,.,CASSFRTRAYEQYF,TGTGCCAGCAGCTTCCGGACCAGGGCCTACGAGCAGTACTTC
.,TRBJ2-2,16,TRBV7-6,.,CASSLDQGWNTGELFF,TGTGCCAGCAGCTTAGATCAGGGGTGGAACACCGGGGAGCTGTTTTTT
TRBD1,TRBJ2-6,14,TRBV7-3,once,CASSNRGIASVLTF,TGTGCCAGCAGTAACAGGGGAATCGCCAGCGTCCTGACTTTC
.,TRBJ2-7,12,TRBV6-1,.,CASSGGPYEQYF,TGTGCCAGCAGCGGGGGACCCTACGAGCAGTACTTC
.,TRBJ1-3,16,TRBV7-8,.,CASSPPGGLSGNTIYF,TGTGCCAGCAGCCCTCCGGGGGGCCTCTCTGGAAACACCATATATTTT
TRBD2,TRBJ2-3,15,TRBV23-1,once,CASNETSGPTDTQYF,TGCGCCAGCAACGAGACTAGCGGCCCCACAGATACGCAGTATTTT
TRBD2,TRBJ2-7,14,TRBV5-1,.,CASSLVAGRYEQYF,TGCGCCAGCAGCTTGGTAGCGGGGCGCTACGAGCAGTACTTC
.,TRBJ1-6,13,TRBV16,.,CASSQLISSPLHF,TGTGCCAGCAGCCAATTAATCTCCTCCCCCCTCCACTTT
.,TRBJ1-6,17,TRBV19,many,CASSPQSSGIVNSPLHF,TGTGCCAGTAGTCCACAATCTTCGGGTATCGTCAATTCACCCCTCCACTTT
.,TRBJ2-7,13,TRBV11-1,once,CASSTRVSYEQYF,TGTGCCAGCAGCACCAGGGTTTCCTACGAGCAGTACTTC
TRBD2,TRBJ2-7,16,TRBV4-1,.,CASSQEKAGGHYEQYF,TGCGCCAGCAGCCAAGAAAAAGCGGGGGGCCACTACGAGCAGTACTTC
.,TRBJ2-1,18,TRBV7-8,.,CASSLAVVGQLIYNEQFF,TGTGCCAGCAGCTTAGCTGTCGTAGGACAGTTGATTTATAATGAGCAGTTCTTC
TRBD2,TRBJ2-1,19,TRBV7-3,.,CASSSLGRLAGGRYNEQFF,TGTGCCAGCAGCTCACTCGGAAGACTAGCGGGGGGGCGGTACAATGAGCAGTTCTTC
.,TRBJ2-7,15,TRBV30,.,CAWSVPVEGRHEQYF,TGTGCCTGGAGTGTACCAGTCGAGGGGAGGCACGAGCAGTACTTC
.,TRBJ1-1,13,TRBV29-1,.,CSVAGLGNTEAFF,TGCAGCGTGGCAGGCTTGGGGAACACTGAAGCTTTCTTT
TRBD1,TRBJ1-2,14,TRBV28,.,CASSSPGQGNGYTF,TGTGCCAGCAGTTCGCCCGGACAGGGGAATGGCTACACCTTC
TRBD1,TRBJ2-7,14,TRBV2,.,CASNPGQGTYEQYF,TGTGCCAGCAACCCGGGACAGGGGACATACGAGCAGTACTTC
.,TRBJ2-5,14,TRBV4-3,once,CASSQVRGQETQYF,TGCGCCAGCAGCCAAGTTAGAGGACAAGAGACCCAGTACTTC
.,TRBJ2-5,15,TRBV6-6,.,CASSYSASRRETQYF,TGTGCCAGCAGTTACTCGGCTAGCAGGCGAGAGACCCAGTACTTC
TRBD1,TRBJ2-7,15,TRBV4-3,few,CASSQVPGGSYEQYF,TGCGCCAGCAGCCAAGTCCCAGGGGGATCCTACGAGCAGTACTTC
.,TRBJ1-5,17,TRBV7-2,.,CASSLVGRQVLNQPQHF,TGTGCCAGCAGCTTAGTGGGGCGGCAGGTACTCAATCAGCCCCAGCATTTT
TRBD2,TRBJ2-1,15,TRBV29-1,.,CSVEDRGGLVGEQFF,TGCAGCGTTGAAGATCGGGGGGGTCTGGTCGGTGAGCAGTTCTTC
.,TRBJ2-6,14,TRBV2,.,CASSVSGWANVLTF,TGTGCCAGCAGTGTGAGTGGTTGGGCCAACGTCCTGACTTTC
.,TRBJ1-1,14,TRBV7-2,.,CASSLAQGNTEAFF,TGTGCCAGCAGCTTAGCTCAGGGGAACACTGAAGCTTTCTTT
TRBD1,TRBJ1-2,13,TRBV6-4,.,CASSEKTGGGYTF,TGTGCCAGCAGTGAAAAGACAGGGGGCGGCTACACCTTC
TRBD1,TRBJ2-7,14,TRBV9,.,CASSVGIGQDEQYF,TGTGCCAGCAGCGTAGGAATCGGACAGGACGAGCAGTACTTC
.,TRBJ2-7,14,TRBV6-5,once,CASRDTGYSYEQYF,TGTGCCAGCAGAGACACAGGGTACTCATACGAGCAGTACTTC
.,TRBJ2-3,15,TRBV7-2,few,CASSFGGSGTDTQYF,TGTGCCAGCAGCTTTGGGGGCTCGGGCACAGATACGCAGTATTTT